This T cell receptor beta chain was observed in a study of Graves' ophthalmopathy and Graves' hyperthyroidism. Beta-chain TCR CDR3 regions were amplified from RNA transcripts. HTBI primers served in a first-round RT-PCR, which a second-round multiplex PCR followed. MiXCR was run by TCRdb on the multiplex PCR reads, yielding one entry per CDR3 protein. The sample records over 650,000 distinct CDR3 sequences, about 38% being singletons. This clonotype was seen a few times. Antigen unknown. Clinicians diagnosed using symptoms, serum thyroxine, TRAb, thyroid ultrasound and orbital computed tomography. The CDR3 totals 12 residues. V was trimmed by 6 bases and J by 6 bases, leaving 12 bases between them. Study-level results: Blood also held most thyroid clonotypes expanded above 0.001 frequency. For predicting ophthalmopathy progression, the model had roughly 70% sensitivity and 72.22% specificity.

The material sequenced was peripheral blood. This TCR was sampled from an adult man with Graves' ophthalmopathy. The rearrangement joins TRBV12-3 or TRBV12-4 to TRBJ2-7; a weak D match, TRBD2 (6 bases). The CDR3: CASRVSGSEQYF. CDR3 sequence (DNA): TGTGCCAGCAGAGTCTCCGGGAGCGAGCAGTACTTC.